The clone carrying this T cell receptor (beta chain) turned up a few times. These data belong to a study of blood T cells in healthy people across ages. About the study: About one barcoded beta molecule per two T cells came from capture by template switching.

With a J-beta primer mix and a sample-barcoded 5' primer, a second PCR ran about 7 to 11 cycles. TCRdb used MiXCR to reprocess the 5' RACE reads, holding one entry per CDR3 protein. Counted here are about 1,600,000 distinct CDR3 sequences, approximately 40% occurring once; the ten biggest clones make up roughly 7.7%. In germline, CDR1 is KGHSH, CDR2 LQKENI. The CDR3 length is 15 residues. V was pared by 3 bases and J by 2 bases, with 4 bases of the junction left unmatched. V gene TRBV18 combines with J gene TRBJ1-2, with TRBD1 matching over 9 bases. The sequencing input was blood. The source is a woman in her late teens or twenties in good health. The CDR3 nucleotides are TGTGCCAGCTCACCCGGGACAGGGATGAACTATGGCTACACCTTC. This encodes CASSPGTGMNYGYTF.